This record concerns one T cell receptor beta chain sequence. The data stem from a study of shared clonotypes between healthy human individuals. The protocol was immunoSEQ multiplex PCR, while the TCRdb copy is restricted to in-frame clones and leaves out a portion. The table records 950,000 to 1,100,000 clones, roughly 70% of them present only once. In germline, CDR1 is KGHSH, CDR2 LQKENI. There are 15 residues in the CDR3. V gave up 6 bases and J gave up 5 bases, with 20 bases separating them. The chain joins TRBV18 to TRBJ2-7; weak D call: TRBD1 (8 bases). This clonotype was sampled from a man between 18 and 35 years old in good health. Sequences were obtained from memory CD4+ T cells sorted from blood. Subset defined: CD45RA-negative fraction. The CDR3 nucleotides are TGTGCCAGCTCCCCTACCACAGGGGGAGGGAACGAGCAGTACTTC. Its protein is CASSPTTGGGNEQYF.